Only a few counts were recorded for the clone carrying this T cell receptor (beta chain). The antigen is undetermined. V dropped 2 bases and J dropped 5 bases, with 8 bases sitting between them. The germline V gene encodes CDR1 MNHEY and CDR2 SVGEGT. This CDR3 is 13 amino acids long. This specimen belongs to a study of early T cells in non-severe SARS-CoV-2 infection. About the study: Investigators sequenced bulk RNA drawn from unsorted whole blood, and chains remained unpaired.

Findings and limits, study-wide: Database matching using VDJdb favored anti-spike CD8 responses, with private and CD4 specificities left missing.

TCRdb ran MiXCR on the 5' RACE reads and lists one entry per CDR3 protein. The sample consists of about 64,000 distinct CDR3 sequences, roughly 18% of them appearing once. V usage is TRBV6-2 or TRBV6-3 and J usage is TRBJ2-3; D ambiguous. The sample consisted of whole blood, taken at baseline. The source of this sequence is an adult who was a healthcare worker with PCR-confirmed SARS-CoV-2 infection or an uninfected control (not recorded which). CDR3 in amino acids: CASSYSAEDTQYF. The CDR3 DNA sequence: TGTGCCAGCAGTTACAGCGCGGAAGATACGCAGTATTTT.